This T cell receptor beta chain was sequenced during a study of metastatic and nonmetastatic thyroid tumors. Across the study: From malignant and benign thyroid patients, repertoires in blood and in tumor or nodule tissue were compared.

The CDR3 is made up of 15 amino acids. The V gene's germline CDR1 is MNHNS and CDR2 SASEGT. V shed 4 bases and J 3 bases; nucleotides not matched to a gene: 7. Overall study findings and caveats: Within blood and tumor, benign nodules reportedly had significantly lower TCR beta diversity than malignant thyroid tumors did.

In this sample, this clone turned up many times. The antigen remains unidentified. TCRdb re-clonotyped the PCR reads through MiXCR. The sample records approximately 84,000 clones, more than 12% being singletons. There were no patients who had received any treatment before thyroid surgery. Sequenced input: blood. This chain joins TRBV6-1 and TRBJ2-3; 7 nucleotides agree with TRBD2. The TCR originated in a female donor with papillary thyroid cancer or a benign thyroid nodule (not recorded which). Some clones in this sample may be carry-over from other donors' samples. The CDR3: CASSATGLPTDTQYF. CDR3 sequence (DNA): TGTGCCAGCAGTGCCACGGGACTACCTACAGATACGCAGTATTTT.